This TCR beta chain appears in the sequencing data of a study of CD4+ T cells in melanoma. General study results and limits: Neoantigen-specific CD4+ T cells in melanoma reportedly had diverse differentiation states. CD8+ T cell, macrophage and B cell function reportedly correlated with neoantigen-specific CD4+ T cells.

Germline lookup yields CDR1 MGHRA and CDR2 YSYEKL. Trimming removed 0 bases from V and 5 bases from J, with 18 bases in between. The CDR3 sequence is 17 residues long. The protocol was immunoSEQ multiplex PCR, while the TCRdb copy is restricted to in-frame clones and leaves out a portion. The table includes about 50,000 clones, 75% to 90% detected once. A remark on this clone: No antigen is known for it.

The sequence was obtained from a human donor with melanoma. The chain combines TRBV4-1 with TRBJ2-3; D is perhaps TRBD1 (5 bases). The source material was peripheral blood. The CDR3 loop reads CASSQDQGRGKRDTQYF. For the CDR3, the DNA is TGCGCCAGCAGCCAAGATCAGGGTCGCGGAAAAAGAGATACGCAGTATTTT.